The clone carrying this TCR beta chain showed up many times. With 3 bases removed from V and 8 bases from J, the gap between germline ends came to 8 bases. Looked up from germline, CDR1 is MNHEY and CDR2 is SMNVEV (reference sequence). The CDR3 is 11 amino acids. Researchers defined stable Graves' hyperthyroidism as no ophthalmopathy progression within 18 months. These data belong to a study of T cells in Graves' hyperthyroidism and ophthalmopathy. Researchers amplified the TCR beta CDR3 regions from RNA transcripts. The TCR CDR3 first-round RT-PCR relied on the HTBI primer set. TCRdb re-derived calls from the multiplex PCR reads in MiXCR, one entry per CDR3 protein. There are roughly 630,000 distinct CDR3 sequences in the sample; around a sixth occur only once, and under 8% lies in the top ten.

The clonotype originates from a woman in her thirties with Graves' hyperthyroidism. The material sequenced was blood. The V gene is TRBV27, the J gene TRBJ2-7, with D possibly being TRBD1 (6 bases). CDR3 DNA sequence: TGTGCCAGCAGTTTTCAGGGGAAGCAGTACTTC. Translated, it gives CASSFQGKQYF.